The clone carrying this T cell receptor beta chain showed up many times. The antigen remains unidentified. Specified time point: sample taken at primary tumor resection. The donors, about 78 patients with untreated early-stage non-small cell lung cancer, provided the samples. CDR3 length equals 14 residues. Germline CDR1 is DFQATT and CDR2 is SNEGSKA (reference sequence). Trimming took off 3 bases at V and 4 bases at J, with 15 bases between the two ends. This sample was taken from a study of spatial heterogeneity in lung cancer. TCRdb called the 5' RACE reads again in MiXCR, with one record for every CDR3 protein. This table has 17,000 or so distinct CDR3 sequences, about 6.5% appearing once. Overall study results and limits: Intratumoral expanded alpha and beta TCR counts were found to track tumor mutation counts.

Here the sequenced sample was lung tumor tissue, taken at surgery. The chain couples TRBV20-1 to TRBJ1-2; no clear D. The TCR sequence derives from a female donor with early-stage non-small cell lung cancer. The CDR3 loop reads CSARNARRAYGYTF. The CDR3 DNA follows: TGCAGTGCTAGGAATGCCAGAAGGGCCTATGGCTACACCTTC.